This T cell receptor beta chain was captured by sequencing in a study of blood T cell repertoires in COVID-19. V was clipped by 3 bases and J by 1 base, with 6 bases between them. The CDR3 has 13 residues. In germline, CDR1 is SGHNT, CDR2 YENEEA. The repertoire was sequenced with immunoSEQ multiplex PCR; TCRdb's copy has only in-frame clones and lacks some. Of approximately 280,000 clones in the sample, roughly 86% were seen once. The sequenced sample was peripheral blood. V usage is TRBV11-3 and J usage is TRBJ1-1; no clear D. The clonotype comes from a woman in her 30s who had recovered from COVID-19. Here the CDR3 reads CASSLSPNTEAFF. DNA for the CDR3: TGTGCCAGCAGCTTGAGTCCGAACACTGAAGCTTTCTTT.